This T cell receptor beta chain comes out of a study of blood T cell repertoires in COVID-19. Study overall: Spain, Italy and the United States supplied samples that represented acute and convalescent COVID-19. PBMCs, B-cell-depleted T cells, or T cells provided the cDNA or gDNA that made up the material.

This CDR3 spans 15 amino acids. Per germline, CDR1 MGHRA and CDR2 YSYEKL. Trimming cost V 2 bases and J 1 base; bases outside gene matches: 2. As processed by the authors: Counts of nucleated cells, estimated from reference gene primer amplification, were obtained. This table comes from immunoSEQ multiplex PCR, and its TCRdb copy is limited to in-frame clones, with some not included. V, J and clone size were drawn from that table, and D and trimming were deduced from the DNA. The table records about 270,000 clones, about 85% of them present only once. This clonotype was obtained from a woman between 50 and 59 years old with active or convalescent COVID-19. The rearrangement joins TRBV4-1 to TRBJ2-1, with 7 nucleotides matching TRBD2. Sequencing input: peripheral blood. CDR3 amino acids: CASSQLGGSYNEQFF. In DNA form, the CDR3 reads TGCGCCAGCAGCCAATTGGGAGGGTCCTACAATGAGCAGTTCTTC.